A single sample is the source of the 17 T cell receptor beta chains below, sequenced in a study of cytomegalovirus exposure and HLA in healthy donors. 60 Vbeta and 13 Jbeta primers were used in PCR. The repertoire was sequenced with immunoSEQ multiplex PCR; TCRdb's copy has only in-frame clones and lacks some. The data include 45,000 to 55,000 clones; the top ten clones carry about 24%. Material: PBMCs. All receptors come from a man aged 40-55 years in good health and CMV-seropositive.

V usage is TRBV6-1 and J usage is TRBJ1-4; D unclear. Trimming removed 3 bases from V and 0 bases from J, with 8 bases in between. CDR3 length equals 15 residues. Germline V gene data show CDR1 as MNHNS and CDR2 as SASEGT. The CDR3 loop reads CASSDPTSTNEKLFF. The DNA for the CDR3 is TGTGCCAGCAGTGACCCGACATCAACTAATGAAAAACTGTTTTTT.

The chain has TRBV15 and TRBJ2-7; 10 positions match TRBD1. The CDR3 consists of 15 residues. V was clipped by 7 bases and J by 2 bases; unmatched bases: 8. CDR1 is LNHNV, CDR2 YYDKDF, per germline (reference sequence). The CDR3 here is CATNPGQGSTYEQYF. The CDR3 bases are TGTGCCACCAACCCGGGACAGGGGTCAACCTACGAGCAGTACTTC. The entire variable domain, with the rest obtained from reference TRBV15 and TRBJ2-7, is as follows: DAMVIQNPRYQVTQFGKPVTLSCSQTLNHNVMYWYQQKSSQAPKLLFHYYDKDFNNEADTPDNFQSRRPNTSFCFLDIRSPGLGDTAMYLCATNPGQGSTYEQYFGPGTRLTVT.

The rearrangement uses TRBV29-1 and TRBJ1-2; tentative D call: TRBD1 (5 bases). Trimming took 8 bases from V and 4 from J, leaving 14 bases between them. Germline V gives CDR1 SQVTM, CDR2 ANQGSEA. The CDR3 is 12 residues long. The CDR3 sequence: CSLCDSVYGYTF. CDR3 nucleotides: TGCAGCTTATGCGACAGCGTCTATGGCTACACCTTC.

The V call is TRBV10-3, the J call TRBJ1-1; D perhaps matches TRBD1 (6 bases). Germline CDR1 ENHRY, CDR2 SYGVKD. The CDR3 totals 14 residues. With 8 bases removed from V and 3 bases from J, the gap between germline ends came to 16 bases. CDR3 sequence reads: CAIGGQGRDTEAFF. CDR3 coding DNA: TGTGCCATCGGGGGCCAGGGGAGGGACACTGAAGCTTTCTTT.

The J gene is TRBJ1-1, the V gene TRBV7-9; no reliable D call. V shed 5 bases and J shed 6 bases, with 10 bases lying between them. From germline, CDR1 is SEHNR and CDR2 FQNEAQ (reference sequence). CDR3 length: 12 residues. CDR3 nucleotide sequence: TGTGCCAGCAGCCCGTTAGAGGCTGAAGCTTTCTTT. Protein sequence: CASSPLEAEAFF. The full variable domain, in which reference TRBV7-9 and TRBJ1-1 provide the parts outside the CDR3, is DTGVSQNPRHKITKRGQNVTFRCDPISEHNRLYWYRQTLGQGPEFLTYFQNEAQLEKSRLLSDRFSAERPKGSFSTLEIQRTEQGDSAMYLCASSPLEAEAFFGQGTRLTVV.

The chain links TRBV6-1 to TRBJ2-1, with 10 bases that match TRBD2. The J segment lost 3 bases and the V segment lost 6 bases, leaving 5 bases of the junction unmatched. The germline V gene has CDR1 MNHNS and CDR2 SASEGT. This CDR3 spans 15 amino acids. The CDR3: CASSSGTSDYNEQFF. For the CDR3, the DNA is TGTGCCAGCAGCTCCGGGACTAGCGACTACAATGAGCAGTTCTTC.

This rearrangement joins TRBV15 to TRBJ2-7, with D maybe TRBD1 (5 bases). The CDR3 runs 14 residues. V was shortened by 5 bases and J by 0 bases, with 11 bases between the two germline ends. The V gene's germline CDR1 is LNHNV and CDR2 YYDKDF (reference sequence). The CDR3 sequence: CATSQRGLSYEQYF. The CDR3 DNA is TGTGCCACCAGCCAAAGGGGCCTCTCCTACGAGCAGTACTTC. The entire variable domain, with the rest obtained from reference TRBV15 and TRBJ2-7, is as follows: DAMVIQNPRYQVTQFGKPVTLSCSQTLNHNVMYWYQQKSSQAPKLLFHYYDKDFNNEADTPDNFQSRRPNTSFCFLDIRSPGLGDTAMYLCATSQRGLSYEQYFGPGTRLTVT.

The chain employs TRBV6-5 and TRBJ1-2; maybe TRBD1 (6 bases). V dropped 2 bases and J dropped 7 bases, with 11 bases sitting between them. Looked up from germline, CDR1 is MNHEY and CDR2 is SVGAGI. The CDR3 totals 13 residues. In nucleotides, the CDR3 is TGTGCCAGCAGTTACCGGGAGGGGGGTGGCTACACCTTC. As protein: CASSYREGGGYTF.

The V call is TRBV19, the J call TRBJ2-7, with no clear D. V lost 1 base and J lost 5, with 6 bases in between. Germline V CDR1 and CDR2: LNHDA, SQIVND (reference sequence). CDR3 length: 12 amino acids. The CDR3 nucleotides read TGTGCCAGTAGTATAGTTCCTCACGAGCAGTACTTC. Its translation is CASSIVPHEQYF. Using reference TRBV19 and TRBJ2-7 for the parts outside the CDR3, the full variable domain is DGGITQSPKYLFRKEGQNVTLSCEQNLNHDAMYWYRQDPGQGLRLIYYSQIVNDFQKGDIAEGYSVSREKKESFPLTVTSAQKNPTAFYLCASSIVPHEQYFGPGTRLTVT.

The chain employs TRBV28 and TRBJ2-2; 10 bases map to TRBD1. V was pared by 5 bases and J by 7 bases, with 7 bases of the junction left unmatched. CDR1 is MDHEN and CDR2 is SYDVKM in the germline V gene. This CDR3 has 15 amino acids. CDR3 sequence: CASSTKDRGNGELFF. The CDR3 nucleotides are TGTGCCAGCAGTACTAAGGACAGGGGGAACGGGGAGCTGTTTTTT.

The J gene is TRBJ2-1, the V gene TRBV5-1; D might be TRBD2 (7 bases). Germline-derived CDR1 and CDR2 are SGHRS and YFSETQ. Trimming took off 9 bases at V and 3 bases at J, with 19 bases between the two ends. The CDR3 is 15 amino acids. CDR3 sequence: CATRRGGPDYNEQFF. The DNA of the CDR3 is TGCGCCACAAGGAGGGGGGGACCGGACTACAATGAGCAGTTCTTC. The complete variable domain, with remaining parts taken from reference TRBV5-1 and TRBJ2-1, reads KAGVTQTPRYLIKTRGQQVTLSCSPISGHRSVSWYQQTPGQGLQFLFEYFSETQRNKGNFPGRFSGRQFSNSRSEMNVSTLELGDSALYLCATRRGGPDYNEQFFGPGTRLTVL.

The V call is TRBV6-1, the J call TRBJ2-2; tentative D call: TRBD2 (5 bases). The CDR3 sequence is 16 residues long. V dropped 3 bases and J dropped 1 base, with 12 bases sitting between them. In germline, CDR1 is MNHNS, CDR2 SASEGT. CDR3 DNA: TGTGCCAGCAGTGATACGAGGGCGGGGAACACCGGGGAGCTGTTTTTT. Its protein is CASSDTRAGNTGELFF.

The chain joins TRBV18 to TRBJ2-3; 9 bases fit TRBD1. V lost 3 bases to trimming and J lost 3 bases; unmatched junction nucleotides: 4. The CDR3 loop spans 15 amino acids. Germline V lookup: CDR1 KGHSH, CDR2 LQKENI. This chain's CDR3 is CASSPRDRATDTQYF. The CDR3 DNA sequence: TGTGCCAGCTCACCCCGGGACAGGGCTACAGATACGCAGTATTTT.

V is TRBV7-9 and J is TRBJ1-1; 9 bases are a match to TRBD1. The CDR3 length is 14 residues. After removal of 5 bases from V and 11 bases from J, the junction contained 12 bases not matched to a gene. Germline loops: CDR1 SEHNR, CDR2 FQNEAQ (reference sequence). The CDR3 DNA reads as TGTGCCAGCAGCCCTAACCCGGGACAGGGCAAGGCTTTCTTT. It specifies CASSPNPGQGKAFF.

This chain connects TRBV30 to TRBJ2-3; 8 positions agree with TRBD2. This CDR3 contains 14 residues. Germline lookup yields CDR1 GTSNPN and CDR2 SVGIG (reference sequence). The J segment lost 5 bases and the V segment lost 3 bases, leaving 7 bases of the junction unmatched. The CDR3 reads CAWRPGGSQDTQYF. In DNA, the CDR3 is TGTGCCTGGAGACCGGGGGGGAGTCAAGATACGCAGTATTTT.

CDR3 amino acids: CSVATREQHTDTQYF. Written as DNA, the CDR3 is TGCAGCGTTGCCACCCGGGAGCAGCACACAGATACGCAGTATTTT. The J gene is TRBJ2-3, the V gene TRBV29-1; D perhaps matches TRBD2 (6 bases). The V end was cut by 4 bases, the J end by 2 bases, with 16 bases between. Germline V gene sequence: CDR1 SQVTM, CDR2 ANQGSEA. The CDR3 sequence is 15 residues long.

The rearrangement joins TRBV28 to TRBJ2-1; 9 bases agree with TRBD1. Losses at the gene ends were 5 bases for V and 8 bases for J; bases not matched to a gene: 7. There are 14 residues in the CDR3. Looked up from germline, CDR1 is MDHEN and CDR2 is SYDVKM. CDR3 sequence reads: CASSRDREGDEQFF. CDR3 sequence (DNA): TGTGCCAGCAGTAGGGACAGGGAGGGCGATGAGCAGTTCTTC.